What follows are 28 T cell receptor beta chains derived from one specimen sequenced in a study of CD8+CD57+ T cells in acquired aplastic anemia. Profiling that covered TCR beta VDJ and CDR3 relied on genomic DNA as its template. TCRdb redid the calling of the reads with MiXCR, one entry per CDR3 protein. The sample holds about 130,000 distinct CDR3 sequences, around 41% seen once. Material: sorted CD4+, CD8+, or CD8+CD57+ T cells (not recorded which) from PBMCs. These receptor sequences come from a human donor in good health, serving as a control.

This clonotype was found many times. J is TRBJ2-1 and V is TRBV20-1; 7 bases line up with TRBD2. V lost 0 bases and J lost 8; bases outside the gene matches: 7. CDR3 length equals 14 residues. Germline V CDR1 and CDR2: DFQATT, SNEGSKA (reference sequence). In DNA, the CDR3 is TGCAGTGCTAGAGATCCGGGGGAGGGCTATGAGCAGTTCTTC. The encoded protein is CSARDPGEGYEQFF.

The chain links TRBV7-2 to TRBJ1-6; D not certain. The germline CDR1 and CDR2 sequences are SGHTA and FQGNSA. The germline V and J ends were trimmed by 7 bases and 8 bases, with 9 bases remaining between them. The CDR3 sequence is 12 residues long. Here the CDR3 reads CASTRTDSPLHF. The CDR3 nucleotides read TGTGCCAGCACAAGGACGGATTCACCCCTCCACTTT.

Many counts were recorded for this clonotype. This rearrangement joins TRBV10-3 to TRBJ2-7; D may be TRBD1 or TRBD2 (6 bases each). This CDR3 is 13 amino acids long. Germline CDR1 reads ENHRY; CDR2 reads SYGVKD. The germline V and J ends were trimmed by 5 bases and 5 bases, with 13 bases remaining between them. The CDR3 DNA reads TGTGCCATCAGTCCGGGGGCAGTGGACGAGCAGTACTTC. Amino acids: CAISPGAVDEQYF.

This clonotype was counted a few times. The genes are TRBV6-1 and TRBJ1-1; D is possibly TRBD1 (6 bases). Germline-derived CDR1 and CDR2 are MNHNS and SASEGT. This CDR3 spans 14 amino acids. Trimming removed 10 bases at V and 1 base at J, with 16 bases between. CDR3 protein: CAIFNRARNTEAFF. DNA of the CDR3: TGTGCCATTTTCAACAGGGCCAGGAACACTGAAGCTTTCTTT.

This clonotype was recorded at least ten times. This rearrangement joins TRBV6-1 to TRBJ2-7; D possibly corresponds to TRBD2 (7 bases). CDR1 is MNHNS, CDR2 SASEGT, per germline. The CDR3 is made up of 14 amino acids. V was trimmed by 7 bases and J by 6 bases, leaving 19 bases between them. The CDR3 sequence is CASIHEGGGGEQYF. As DNA, the CDR3 is TGTGCCAGCATTCATGAGGGAGGGGGGGGCGAGCAGTACTTC.

This clonotype was seen at least ten times. The DNA for the CDR3 is TGTGCCAGCAGCTACAGGGGTCAGAGCACAGATACGCAGTATTTT. Translating gives CASSYRGQSTDTQYF. The chain employs TRBV7-9 and TRBJ2-3; 7 bases match TRBD1. After removal of 4 bases from V and 0 bases from J, the junction contained 4 bases not matched to a gene. From germline, CDR1 is SEHNR and CDR2 FQNEAQ (reference sequence). This CDR3 has 15 amino acids.

There are a few counts of this clonotype. This may stem from a read error, because a much larger clone lies one nucleotide away. This chain uses TRBV9 with TRBJ2-3; D gene uncertain. The J call could be wrong; TRBJ1-5 is a better fit for the DNA end. The CDR3 extends over 13 amino acids. Germline V CDR1 and CDR2: SGDLS, YYNGEE. CDR3 bases: TGTGCCAGCAGCGCAACTATATACGATACGCAGCATTTT. Protein sequence: CASSATIYDTQHF.

In regard to this clonotype: Because the CDR3's place on the DNA is in doubt, the DNA is left out and the CDR3 is given as listed by TCRdb. V gene TRBV25-1 combines with J gene TRBJ1-2; the D call in the table, TRBD1, was not verified against the DNA. The germline gives CDR1 MGHDK, CDR2 SYGVNS. The CDR3 totals 21 residues, both ends included. CDR3 protein: CASSEVFCAISAQGLVGRNDF.

The CDR3 region has the DNA TGTGCCAGTAGTGTCTCGAGGAATTGGGAGGGCTACACCTTC. Its protein product is CASSVSRNWEGYTF. The chain links TRBV19 to TRBJ1-2; D is undetermined. The V gene's germline CDR1 is LNHDA and CDR2 SQIVND (reference sequence). The ends were cut back, 5 bases at V and 8 bases at J, with 18 bases in the middle. This CDR3 is built from 14 residues.

Comments on this clonotype: This may arise from a read error, as a much more abundant clone is one base away. The CDR3 carries no conserved terminal phenylalanine or tryptophan, so it likely arises from a read error. The DNA is left out, because the CDR3 cannot be placed on it with certainty; the CDR3 is given as TCRdb lists it. The CDR3 protein is CASSQGRLHTL. The chain has TRBV3-1 and TRBJ1-2. Both ends counted, the CDR3 spans 11 residues. The germline CDR1 and CDR2 sequences are LGHDT and YNNKEL (reference sequence).

This clonotype was detected many times. The J gene is TRBJ2-5, the V gene TRBV7-9; either TRBD1 or TRBD2 may supply D (7 bases each). The V and J ends lost 8 bases and 0 bases respectively, with 13 bases between them. The CDR3 covers 14 residues. CDR1 and CDR2 from the germline V gene are SEHNR and FQNEAQ (reference sequence). DNA of the CDR3: TGTGCCAGCGGGGGGGGACAGTACCAAGAGACCCAGTACTTC. Amino acid sequence: CASGGGQYQETQYF.

This clonotype was seen repeatedly, ten times or more. The chain combines TRBV5-4 with TRBJ2-3; 16 nucleotides match TRBD2. Trimming took 2 bases from V and 6 from J; bases not matched to a gene: 6. Per the germline V gene, CDR1 is SGHNT and CDR2 is YYREEE (reference sequence). The CDR3 length is 17 residues. The CDR3, as DNA: TGTGCCAGCAGCTTCGGTGGGACTAGCGGGGGGGTGGATACGCAGTATTTT. Translated: CASSFGGTSGGVDTQYF. Filled out from reference TRBV5-4 and TRBJ2-3, the complete variable domain reads ETGVTQSPTHLIKTRGQQVTLRCSSQSGHNTVSWYQQALGQGPQFIFQYYREEENGRGNFPPRFSGLQFPNYSSELNVNALELDDSALYLCASSFGGTSGGVDTQYFGPGTRLTVL.

This clonotype was seen repeatedly, ten times or more. Compared with germline, one end of the junction differs, possibly owing to a read error. The CDR3 region is CASTEDRALYGYTF. The CDR3 bases are TGTGCCAGCACTGAAGACAGGGCTCTTTATGGCTACACCTTC. The chain carries TRBV6-1 and TRBJ1-2, with 7 nucleotides matching TRBD1. The germline gives CDR1 MNHNS, CDR2 SASEGT. The CDR3 runs to 14 residues.

At least ten counts were recorded for this clonotype. This chain links TRBV6-1 with TRBJ1-2; TRBD1 is a possible D gene (6 bases). The ends were cut back, 5 bases at V and 4 bases at J, with 11 bases in the middle. This CDR3 spans 13 amino acids. Per germline, CDR1 MNHNS and CDR2 SASEGT. The CDR3, as DNA: TGTGCCAGCAGTCTCCGGGACATCTATGGCTACACCTTC. Encoded protein: CASSLRDIYGYTF.

This clonotype was picked up many times. CDR3 region: CASRGLAGGGEQFF. The CDR3, as DNA: TGTGCCAGCAGGGGACTAGCGGGAGGCGGTGAGCAGTTCTTC. The rearrangement links TRBV12-3 or TRBV12-4 to TRBJ2-1, with 15 bases matching TRBD2. Germline trimming cut 6 bases from V and 9 bases from J; bases unmatched to any gene: 3. This CDR3 spans 14 amino acids.

There are many counts of this clonotype. This rearrangement joins TRBV5-1 to TRBJ1-2; no definite D call. Germline lookup yields CDR1 SGHRS and CDR2 YFSETQ. The CDR3 extends over 13 amino acids. V was cut by 4 bases and J by 4 bases, with 11 bases left in between. The CDR3 bases are TGCGCCAGCAGCCTGAAAGACGGCTATGGCTACACCTTC. This translates into CASSLKDGYGYTF.

This clonotype was recorded at least ten times. CDR3 loop: CASSHETGDSNQPQHF. Written as DNA, the CDR3 is TGTGCCAGCAGTCATGAAACAGGGGACTCAAATCAGCCCCAGCATTTT. This rearrangement joins TRBV2 to TRBJ1-5, with TRBD1 identical over 7 bases. Trimming removed 5 bases from V and 4 bases from J; junction bases left unmatched: 11. Germline CDR1 SNHLY, CDR2 FYNNEI. The CDR3 contains 16 residues.

This clonotype has ten or more counts. The CDR3 DNA reads TGTGCCTGGAGTGCGGGACTAGCGGGAGAGACCCAGTACTTC. This translates into CAWSAGLAGETQYF. The gene calls are TRBV30 and TRBJ2-5; 12 bases are shared with TRBD2. J lost 4 bases, V lost 1 base, and 1 base had no gene match. The CDR3 is made up of 14 amino acids. Germline V CDR1 and CDR2: GTSNPN, SVGIG (reference sequence).

Only a few counts were recorded for this clonotype. The chain uses TRBV20-1 and TRBJ2-7, with no clear D. V was pared by 0 bases and J by 4 bases, with 4 bases between. The CDR3 is 11 amino acids. Germline V lookup: CDR1 DFQATT, CDR2 SNEGSKA (reference sequence). DNA of the CDR3: TGCAGTGCTAGAGATGGATACGAGCAGTACTTC. Translation: CSARDGYEQYF.

The gene calls are TRBV20-1 and TRBJ2-2; 13 bases are a match to TRBD2. There are 17 residues in the CDR3. Germline trimming cut 5 bases from V and 7 bases from J; bases unmatched to any gene: 13. The germline gives CDR1 DFQATT, CDR2 SNEGSKA (reference sequence). The CDR3 coding sequence is TGCAGTGCTCGCTCCGGGACTAGCGGGACTTGGGGCGGGGAGCTGTTTTTT. This translates into CSARSGTSGTWGGELFF.

This sequence joins TRBV19 and TRBJ1-2; no clear D gene. With 3 bases removed from V and 6 bases from J, the gap between germline ends came to 2 bases. Germline loops: CDR1 LNHDA, CDR2 SQIVND (reference sequence). The CDR3 extends over 10 amino acids. CDR3 residues: CASSIDGYTF. The CDR3 DNA follows: TGTGCCAGTAGTATCGATGGCTACACCTTC.

This clonotype appeared many times. The chain joins TRBV7-9 to TRBJ1-1; D call uncertain. Germline values: CDR1 SEHNR, CDR2 FQNEAQ (reference sequence). The CDR3 extends over 13 amino acids. Trimming shortened V by 1 base and J by 9 bases, and 12 bases separated the two germline ends. CDR3 nucleotides: TGTGCCAGCAGCTTAGAGAGAGGTACCAAAGCTTTCTTT. This encodes CASSLERGTKAFF.

The V call is TRBV20-1, the J call TRBJ1-5, with unresolved D. The ends were cut back, 2 bases at V and 7 bases at J, with 12 bases in the middle. Germline lookup yields CDR1 DFQATT and CDR2 SNEGSKA (reference sequence). The CDR3 runs 13 residues. The CDR3 DNA reads TGCAGTGCTAGACAGCTACCTGCCCAGCCCCAGCATTTT. Residues: CSARQLPAQPQHF.

The chain employs TRBV24-1 and TRBJ2-4, with 7 bases identical to TRBD1. CDR1 KGHDR and CDR2 SFDVKD come from the germline V gene. The CDR3 runs to 15 residues. V was pared by 3 bases and J by 8 bases, with 9 bases of the junction left unmatched. The CDR3 sequence: CATSDHRTGSDIQYF. In DNA form, the CDR3 reads TGTGCCACCAGTGATCATAGGACAGGCTCGGACATTCAGTACTTC.

The CDR3 region has the DNA TGTGCCAGCAGCTTACGGGGGGCAGTCACTGAAGCTTTCTTT. Protein product: CASSLRGAVTEAFF. The chain couples TRBV7-9 to TRBJ1-1; weak D call: TRBD1 (6 bases). V was shortened by 2 bases and J by 4 bases, with 11 bases between the two germline ends. CDR1 is SEHNR, CDR2 FQNEAQ, per germline (reference sequence). This CDR3 spans 14 amino acids.

This clonotype was counted many times. CDR3 bases: TGCAGTGCCTGGCGGGGCGCAGACGAGCAGTACTTC. This encodes CSAWRGADEQYF. V gene TRBV20-1 combines with J gene TRBJ2-7; maybe TRBD2 (6 bases). This CDR3 comprises 12 residues. Germline values: CDR1 DFQATT, CDR2 SNEGSKA (reference sequence). V was pared by 6 bases and J by 5 bases, with 14 bases between.

This clonotype was counted ten times or more. The V and J genes are TRBV20-1 and TRBJ2-1, with TRBD2 matching 9 bases. The ends lost 3 bases at V and 4 bases at J; junction bases unmatched: 10. CDR1 is DFQATT and CDR2 is SNEGSKA in the germline V gene (reference sequence). The CDR3 runs 16 residues. CDR3 sequence reads: CSASPWGAGGYNEQFF. The CDR3 DNA reads TGCAGTGCTAGCCCGTGGGGAGCGGGGGGATACAATGAGCAGTTCTTC.

This clonotype was counted between two and nine times. The rearrangement links TRBV27 to TRBJ2-1, with D perhaps TRBD1 (6 bases). The ends were cut back, 4 bases at V and 6 bases at J, with 13 bases in the middle. Germline CDR1 is MNHEY and CDR2 is SMNVEV (reference sequence). CDR3 length equals 14 residues. The DNA of the CDR3 is TGTGCCAGCAGTTCCCGGACAGCCATCAATGAGCAGTTCTTC. It encodes CASSSRTAINEQFF.